This T cell receptor (beta chain) was sequenced for a study of response to subunit inactivated influenza vaccine. Germline V gene data show CDR1 as KGHDR and CDR2 as SFDVKD. Between the trimmed V and J ends, which lost 3 bases and 4 bases, there was a span of 14 bases. The CDR3 spans 15 residues. TCRdb reprocessed the RT-PCR reads via MiXCR and lists one record per CDR3 protein. The table has roughly 620,000 distinct CDR3 sequences, about 10% seen once. The data also belong to a second study, concerning T cells expressing NK-cell markers. From that report: 5'RACE template switching with UMIs generated TCR beta cDNA. Cells sorted as CD3+CD56+NKG2C+, CD3+CD56+NKG2C- and CD3+CD56-NKG2C+ T cells supplied the TCR beta repertoires. Most of the eight sequenced donors tested HCMV-seropositive; one tested seronegative. Dominant NKG2C+ clonotypes were found to form roughly 1.0-7.5% of CD8+ T cells in 5 or 6 donors.

This clonotype was sampled from a man aged 45 to 65 who received an inactivated influenza vaccine. The material was PBMCs from blood, obtained on the day of vaccination. The chain combines TRBV24-1 with TRBJ2-5; perhaps D is TRBD1 or TRBD2 (7 bases each). DNA for the CDR3: TGTGCCACCAGTGATCCCAGGGGGGGCCGAGAGACCCAGTACTTC. It is translated as CATSDPRGGRETQYF.